This is a list of T cell receptor beta chains from one sample in a study of CD8+ T cells in alopecia areata. The protocol was immunoSEQ multiplex PCR, while the TCRdb copy is restricted to in-frame clones and leaves out a portion. The repertoire has hundreds of thousands of clones, approximately 61% of them found once; the top ten carry around 0.46%. This material consisted of CD4+ T cells sorted from blood, taken at week 0. All receptors come from a human donor with alopecia areata. CDR3s include the opening cysteine and the closing phenylalanine or tryptophan. Each record gives: clone size, J gene, V gene, D gene, CDR3 DNA, CDR3 protein. D genes are given only for firm matches. Some rows have no size entry. The others give once, few or many, or a class for an expanded clone.

NA,TRBJ2-3,TRBV29-1,NA,TGCAGCGTTGCTCCCGGGACAAGGACAGATACGCAGTATTTT,CSVAPGTRTDTQYF
NA,TRBJ1-4,TRBV5-1,NA,TGCGCCAGCAGCTTGGGTGGAGCGGCTAATGAAAAACTGTTTTTT,CASSLGGAANEKLFF
NA,TRBJ1-2,TRBV20-1,NA,TGCAGTGTCGGCTATGGCTACACCTTC,CSVGYGYTF
NA,TRBJ1-5,TRBV30,NA,TGTGCCTGGAGTCCCCGAAGGTCTTCGTTTAGCAATCAGCCCCAGCATTTT,CAWSPRRSSFSNQPQHF
NA,TRBJ1-1,TRBV30,NA,TGTGCCTGGAGTGTACTCTCCCAGGGGACCTCCCGGAACACTGAAGCTTTCTTT,CAWSVLSQGTSRNTEAFF
NA,TRBJ2-1,TRBV19,NA,TGTGCCAGTAGTTACAGCCAGAATCAGTTCTTC,CASSYSQNQFF
NA,TRBJ1-2,TRBV29-1,NA,TGCAGCTTTGGGGGGGCTAACTATGGCTACACCTTC,CSFGGANYGYTF
NA,TRBJ2-7,TRBV14,TRBD2,TGTGCCAGCAGCCAAGTTTGGACTAGCGGGAGAGACGAGCAGTACTTC,CASSQVWTSGRDEQYF
NA,TRBJ1-4,TRBV29-1,NA,TGCAGCGGGGCAGGGGCAGGTGATGAAAAACTGTTTTTT,CSGAGAGDEKLFF
NA,TRBJ1-2,TRBV9,TRBD1,TGTGCCAGCAGCGAGTCATTGGGACAGGGTAGGGGCTACACCTTC,CASSESLGQGRGYTF
NA,TRBJ1-1,TRBV7-9,NA,TGTGCCAGCAGCTTAGAGAGGGGCTTGAACACTGAAGCTTTCTTT,CASSLERGLNTEAFF
few,TRBJ1-2,TRBV5-1,TRBD1,TGCGCCAGCAGCGAGGGACAGAGCTATGGCTACACCTTC,CASSEGQSYGYTF
NA,TRBJ2-1,TRBV30,TRBD2,TGTGCCTGGAGTGTACAAAGCGGGGGGGCCGGGAGTGAGCAGTTCTTC,CAWSVQSGGAGSEQFF
NA,TRBJ2-1,TRBV29-1,TRBD2,TGCAGCGTTGGGGCTAGCGGACTAACTCAGGCTAGCAATGAGCAGTTCTTC,CSVGASGLTQASNEQFF
few,TRBJ2-1,TRBV28,TRBD2,TGTGCCAGCAGTTTATCGGGGGGGAAGAATGAGCAGTTCTTC,CASSLSGGKNEQFF
few,TRBJ2-1,TRBV30,TRBD2,TGTGCCTGGAGTGTACTAGCGGTATACAATGAGCAGTTCTTC,CAWSVLAVYNEQFF
few,TRBJ1-1,TRBV29-1,NA,TGCAGCGTTCCCGGGGGTAGCCGAGCTTTCTTT,CSVPGGSRAFF
few,TRBJ2-3,TRBV4-2,TRBD2,TGTGCCAGCAGCCCCAATCCGGGACTAGCGAACACAGATACGCAGTATTTT,CASSPNPGLANTDTQYF
few,TRBJ2-7,TRBV29-1,NA,TGCAGCGCCGCTACAAACTACGAGCAGTACTTC,CSAATNYEQYF
NA,TRBJ2-7,TRBV5-1,TRBD2,TGCGCCAGCAGCTTGGGAGGACTAGCGGGGACCTACGAGCAGTACTTC,CASSLGGLAGTYEQYF
once,TRBJ1-1,TRBV20-1,TRBD1,TGCAGTGCTCCACGACAGGGCCAAGCTTTCTTT,CSAPRQGQAFF
few,TRBJ2-5,TRBV28,NA,TGTGCCAGCAGTTACCCAGCCCAAGAGACCCAGTACTTC,CASSYPAQETQYF
NA,TRBJ2-3,TRBV30,TRBD1,TGTGCCTGGAGTACAGGGGACCGTTATTCAGATACGCAGTATTTT,CAWSTGDRYSDTQYF
NA,TRBJ1-5,TRBV2,TRBD1,TGTGCCAGCAGTGGGGACAGGGCCGGCAATCAGCCCCAGCATTTT,CASSGDRAGNQPQHF
once,TRBJ2-1,TRBV4-1,NA,TGCGCCAGCAGCCAAGCGCTTACCCGAAACAATGAGCAGTTCTTC,CASSQALTRNNEQFF
NA,TRBJ1-1,TRBV30,NA,TGTGCCTGGAGTCCTCTCCGCAACACTGAAGCTTTCTTT,CAWSPLRNTEAFF
NA,TRBJ1-5,TRBV6-4,NA,TGTGCCAGCAGTGACTCGAGTCGCAGGGGCAATCAGCCCCAGCATTTT,CASSDSSRRGNQPQHF
NA,TRBJ2-3,TRBV6-1,NA,TGTGCCAGCAGTCGGCCCCCCACAGATACGCAGTATTTT,CASSRPPTDTQYF
NA,TRBJ1-1,TRBV7-9,NA,TGTGCCAGCAGCTTATGGGAGGCGAGGACTGAAGCTTTCTTT,CASSLWEARTEAFF
many,TRBJ2-4,TRBV11-2,NA,TGTGCCAGCAGCTCCCGACAGGTTCTAGCCAAAAACATTCAGTACTTC,CASSSRQVLAKNIQYF
NA,TRBJ2-7,TRBV11-2,NA,TGTGCCAGCAGCCCGAACGGGTGGGGGGACGACGAGCAGTACTTC,CASSPNGWGDDEQYF
few,TRBJ2-5,TRBV4-1,TRBD2,TGCGCCAGCAGCCCGTATAGCGGGAAACCCCAAGAGACCCAGTACTTC,CASSPYSGKPQETQYF